This T cell receptor beta chain derives from a study of beta chain features in type 1 diabetes. As for the study in general: Cell yields, gender and age were similar in healthy donors and patients.

Based on CD45RO/CCR7/CD25/CD127/CD95/CD27, CD4+ regulatory, stem cell-like memory, naive and central memory cells were sorted. The J segment lost 3 bases and the V segment lost 3 bases, leaving 2 bases of the junction unmatched. CDR3 length: 14 residues. CDR1 SGHRS and CDR2 YFSETQ come from the germline V gene. Worth noting for this clone: Its cognate antigen is unknown.

Broader study findings: More deletions and fewer insertions at VDJ junctions were found in patients with type 1 diabetes. Among patients with Type 1 diabetes, TCRB CDR3s were moderately but significantly shorter in every one of the four CD4+ subsets.

Since all of the isolated RNA was reverse transcribed, expressed TCRB transcripts were what got sequenced. Mean read depth for naive, central memory and regulatory T cell samples was 3.5 million to 4.5 million reads. Profiled with immunoSEQ multiplex PCR; TCRdb holds only in-frame clones, not every one. The sample lists about 160,000 clones; approximately 8.1% were seen once. The TCR comes from a woman between 40 and 50 years old with type 1 diabetes. The rearrangement links TRBV5-1 to TRBJ2-5; TRBD1 matches 10 bases. The sample comprised central memory CD4+ T cells from blood. The CDR3 DNA is TGCGCCAGCAGCTACGGGACAGGGGAAGAGACCCAGTACTTC. Its protein is CASSYGTGEETQYF.